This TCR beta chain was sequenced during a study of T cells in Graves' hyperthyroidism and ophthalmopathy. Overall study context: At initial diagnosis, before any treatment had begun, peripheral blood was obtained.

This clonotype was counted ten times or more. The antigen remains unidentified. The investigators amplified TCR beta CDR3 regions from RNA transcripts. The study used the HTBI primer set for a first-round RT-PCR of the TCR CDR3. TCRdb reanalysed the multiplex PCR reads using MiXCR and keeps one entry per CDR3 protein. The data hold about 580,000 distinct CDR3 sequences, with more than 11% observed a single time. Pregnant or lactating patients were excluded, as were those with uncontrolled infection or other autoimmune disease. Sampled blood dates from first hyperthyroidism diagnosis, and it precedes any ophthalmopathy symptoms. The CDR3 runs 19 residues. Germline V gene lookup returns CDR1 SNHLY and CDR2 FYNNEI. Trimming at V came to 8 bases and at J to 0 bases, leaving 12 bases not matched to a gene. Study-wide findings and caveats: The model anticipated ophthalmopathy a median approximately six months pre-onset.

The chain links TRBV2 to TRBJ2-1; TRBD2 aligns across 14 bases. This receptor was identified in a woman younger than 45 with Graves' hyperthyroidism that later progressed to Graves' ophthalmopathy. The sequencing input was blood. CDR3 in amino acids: CASGGDPGLAGDSYNEQFF. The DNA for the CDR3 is TGTGCCAGCGGGGGGGATCCGGGACTAGCGGGAGACTCCTACAATGAGCAGTTCTTC.